This entry lists 15 T cell receptor beta chains sequenced from one sample in a study of beta chain features in type 1 diabetes. Findings and caveats of the study: TCRB CDR3s were moderately but significantly shorter in Type 1 diabetes patients in all four CD4+ subsets.

These TCRs' antigens remain unknown. The investigators reverse transcribed all of the isolated RNA, so they sequenced expressed TCRB transcripts. TCRdb's table, derived via immunoSEQ multiplex PCR, lists solely in-frame clones and lacks some. The sample includes around 180,000 clones, roughly 8% of them seen just once. The sequencing sample was made of central memory CD4+ T cells from blood. These receptors were collected from a young man with type 1 diabetes.

This chain links TRBV7-2 with TRBJ2-7; 10 bases are shared with TRBD1. Germline assignment: CDR1 SGHTA and CDR2 FQGNSA. The CDR3 has 16 amino acids. Trimming at V came to 5 bases and at J to 3 bases, leaving 10 bases not matched to a gene. CDR3 sequence: CASSQGTGAAIYEQYF. CDR3 in DNA: TGTGCCAGCAGCCAGGGGACAGGGGCCGCTATCTACGAGCAGTACTTC.

The sample holds a few counts of this clone. CDR3 nucleotides: TGTGCCAGTAGTCCCGGTGGACAGGGCCCTTACCTCTATGGCTACACCTTC. Translated, it gives CASSPGGQGPYLYGYTF. The gene calls are TRBV19 and TRBJ1-2; TRBD1 matches 8 bases. This CDR3 comprises 17 residues. V was clipped by 5 bases and J by 4 bases; unmatched bases: 15. CDR1 LNHDA and CDR2 SQIVND come from the germline V gene (reference sequence).

This clone came up many times. Since the CDR3 does not end with the conserved phenylalanine or tryptophan, this likely comes from a read error. The limits of the CDR3 on the DNA are not certain, so only TCRdb's listed CDR3 is given. The rearrangement links TRBV4-2 to TRBJ2-7; the table assigns TRBD1, which was not confirmed against the DNA. Germline V gene lookup returns CDR1 LGHNA and CDR2 YNFKEQ. The CDR3 has 8 amino acids, counting both end residues. The CDR3 spells CASSRHVL.

This clone has more than one count but fewer than ten. This chain links TRBV2 with TRBJ1-1; 9 positions match TRBD1. The CDR3 has 14 residues. V was clipped by 3 bases and J by 3 bases; unmatched bases: 2. CDR1 is SNHLY and CDR2 is FYNNEI in the germline V gene. Here the CDR3 reads CASSETGGYTEAFF. CDR3 bases: TGTGCCAGCAGTGAGACAGGGGGGTACACTGAAGCTTTCTTT.

This clone was observed a few times. V usage is TRBV11-2 and J usage is TRBJ1-1, with a tentative D call TRBD1 (6 bases). The germline V and J ends were trimmed by 1 base and 4 bases, with 7 bases remaining between them. The germline V gene has CDR1 SGHAT and CDR2 FQNNGV. This CDR3 is built from 13 residues. CDR3 residues: CASSLGQATEAFF. CDR3 nucleotides: TGTGCCAGCAGCTTAGGACAGGCCACTGAAGCTTTCTTT.

This clone was observed a few times. The chain is built from TRBV10-2 and TRBJ2-1, with 10 positions matching TRBD2. CDR3 size: 14 residues. The ends lost 5 bases at V and 4 bases at J; junction bases unmatched: 2. CDR1 and CDR2 from the germline V gene are WSHSY and SAAADI. The CDR3 loop reads CASSLAGAYNEQFF. The CDR3 DNA sequence: TGCGCCAGCAGTCTAGCGGGAGCTTACAATGAGCAGTTCTTC.

This clone was detected only a few times. V and J are TRBV4-2 and TRBJ2-5; 7 nucleotides agree with TRBD1. The CDR3 totals 15 residues. Trimming took 0 bases from V and 5 from J; bases not matched to a gene: 6. Germline CDR1 reads LGHNA; CDR2 reads YNFKEQ. The CDR3 DNA reads TGTGCCAGCAGCCAAGAACTAGGGGGCGAGGAGACCCAGTACTTC. Its translation is CASSQELGGEETQYF.

This clone showed up just a few times. This sequence joins TRBV7-2 and TRBJ1-1; 10 positions agree with TRBD1. This CDR3 comprises 16 residues. CDR1 is SGHTA, CDR2 FQGNSA, per germline. Trimming cost V 0 bases and J 1 base; bases outside gene matches: 2. As DNA, the CDR3 is TGTGCCAGCAGCTTAGCGCGGGACAGGGGGAACACTGAAGCTTTCTTT. Translation: CASSLARDRGNTEAFF.

The chain combines TRBV5-4 with TRBJ2-7; D is perhaps TRBD2 (5 bases). The V and J ends lost 1 base and 1 base respectively, with 12 bases between them. This CDR3 contains 15 residues. Germline loops: CDR1 SGHNT, CDR2 YYREEE (reference sequence). The CDR3 protein is CASSLRGLGSYEQYF. In nucleotides, the CDR3 is TGTGCCAGCAGCTTGAGAGGGCTCGGGTCCTACGAGCAGTACTTC.

The CDR3 loop reads CASSLSRTGANVLTF. Written as DNA, the CDR3 is TGTGCCAGCAGCTTAAGCAGGACTGGGGCCAACGTCCTGACTTTC. This sequence joins TRBV13 and TRBJ2-6; D unclear. The germline V and J ends were trimmed by 2 bases and 2 bases, with 7 bases remaining between them. The CDR3 totals 15 residues. Per the germline V gene, CDR1 is PRHDT and CDR2 is FYEKMQ (reference sequence).

The V call is TRBV5-1, the J call TRBJ2-5, with D tentatively TRBD1 (7 bases). The V end was cut by 3 bases, the J end by 10 bases, with 10 bases between. The germline V gene encodes CDR1 SGHRS and CDR2 YFSETQ. CDR3 length: 11 amino acids. The CDR3 sequence: CASSSQGGQYF. The CDR3 DNA follows: TGCGCCAGCAGCTCGCAGGGGGGCCAGTACTTC.

In this sample, this clone turned up a few times. This sequence joins TRBV28 and TRBJ1-2; D gene unclear. Trimming pared 10 bases from V and 1 base from J, leaving 7 bases between. Germline V gene lookup returns CDR1 MDHEN and CDR2 SYDVKM. The CDR3 runs 11 residues. Here the CDR3 DNA reads TGTGCCATCTTCAGTAACTATGGCTACACCTTC. It specifies CAIFSNYGYTF.

The V call is TRBV6-1, the J call TRBJ1-2; 7 nucleotides match TRBD1. The V and J ends lost 5 bases and 4 bases, in that order; junction bases with no gene match: 10. Per the germline V gene, CDR1 is MNHNS and CDR2 is SASEGT. The CDR3 extends over 15 amino acids. The CDR3 sequence: CASSINTGASYGYTF. The CDR3 DNA reads TGTGCCAGCAGTATTAATACAGGGGCCTCCTATGGCTACACCTTC.

This clone has a count of ten or more. This chain links TRBV4-2 with TRBJ2-6; the match to TRBD1 covers 7 bases. The V gene's germline CDR1 is LGHNA and CDR2 YNFKEQ. V was clipped by 1 base and J by 2 bases; unmatched bases: 8. There are 18 residues in the CDR3. CDR3 amino acids: CASSQAGTVHPGANVLTF. CDR3 in DNA: TGTGCCAGCAGCCAAGCCGGGACAGTCCATCCTGGGGCCAACGTCCTGACTTTC.

Details on this clone: Other DNA sequences within the sample encode an identical CDR3. V is TRBV5-1 and J is TRBJ2-5; D gene unclear. The CDR3 has 14 residues. V shed 0 bases and J shed 2 bases, with 8 bases lying between them. Germline V CDR1 and CDR2: SGHRS, YFSETQ. The CDR3 region is CASSLGGSQETQYF. CDR3 DNA sequence: TGCGCCAGCAGCTTGGGAGGATCGCAAGAGACCCAGTACTTC.